The rows below give T cell receptor beta chains drawn from one sample of a study of T cell responses to AZD1222 COVID-19 vaccine. Clones were read by immunoSEQ multiplex PCR, and TCRdb kept only the in-frame ones, dropping some. The data contain over 95,000 clones, roughly 80% of them singletons. Material: peripheral blood, obtained 28 days after the second AZD1222 dose. Source of these receptors: an adult who received the AZD1222 COVID-19 vaccine. Each CDR3 is given with its conserved first and last residue.

>TRBJ2-2|TRBV19
CASSRWPGLLTSTGELFF
>TRBJ2-2|TRBV6-2/TRBV6-3
CASSWTSGRNTGELFF
>TRBJ1-6|TRBV11-3
CASSFGQSPLHF
>TRBJ2-7|TRBV10-1
CASGLRQGGEQYF
>TRBJ1-6|TRBV5-1
CASSGGGSPLHF
>TRBJ1-4|TRBV10-1
CASSPSGDEKLFF
>TRBJ1-1|TRBV27
CASSFKGRNTEAFF
>TRBJ1-6|TRBV5-4
CASSFQTYNSPLHF
>TRBJ1-5|TRBV5-5
CASSKTDSLAQPQHF
>TRBJ1-5|TRBV19
CASTPGGDQPQHF
>TRBJ2-7|TRBV7-9
CASSLRGAEAYEQYF
>TRBJ1-6|TRBV10-3
CAISGDSPNSPLHF
>TRBJ2-3|TRBV11-2
CASTWTSGAPDTQYF
>TRBJ2-3|TRBV7-8
CASSPGLLKGGGRDTQYF
>TRBJ1-3|TRBV18
CASSPSTGKSAGNTIYF
>TRBJ1-2|TRBV18
CASSLFDSYGYTF
>TRBJ2-3|TRBV11-2
CASRSIAGARDTQYF
>TRBJ1-1|TRBV28
CASVKGGPNTEAFF
>TRBJ2-3|TRBV9
CASSVDGGEGDTQYF
>TRBJ2-7|TRBV5-1
CASAQGGGSYEQYF
>TRBJ1-1|TRBV9
CASSVDHGNTEAFF
>TRBJ1-1|TRBV6-2/TRBV6-3
CASSYSRGSEAFF
>TRBJ2-7|TRBV3-1/TRBV3-2
CASSQEGPDEQYF
>TRBJ1-2|TRBV5-1
CASSSRQGRDYGYTF
>TRBJ1-1|TRBV5-1
CASRTTGGSTEAFF
>TRBJ1-5|TRBV2
CASSEGQAGNQPQHF
>TRBJ1-5|TRBV5-6
CASSRNRGNQPQHF
>TRBJ2-1|TRBV7-9
CASSLTGTRYNEQFF
>TRBJ2-7|TRBV6-2/TRBV6-3
CASSHTYEQYF
>TRBJ2-3|TRBV4-1
CASMTYGRVTDTQYF
>TRBJ1-1|TRBV19
CASSLDRGRTEAFF
>TRBJ1-1|TRBV7-9
CATTGTGNTEAFF
>TRBJ1-5|TRBV6-5
CASSDPTGRNQPQHF
>TRBJ2-7|TRBV6-5
CASRPTGSEQYF
>TRBJ2-7|TRBV7-2
CASSPRDGAYEQYF
>TRBJ1-3|TRBV4-2
CASSQDAGAGNTIYF
>TRBJ2-1|TRBV7-2
CASSFERGSYNEQFF
>TRBJ1-6|TRBV9
CASSVGTINSPLHF
>TRBJ1-1|TRBV5-1
CASSLGDRANTEAFF
>TRBJ1-3|TRBV5-1
CASSPLSRAGNTIYF
>TRBJ2-5|TRBV5-5
CASSFLQETQYF
>TRBJ1-1|TRBV5-1
CASSAGTGTKKAFF
>TRBJ2-7|TRBV21-1
CASLRTGTRPYEQYF
>TRBJ2-1|TRBV24-1
CATSDPTSGGYNEQFF
>TRBJ2-3|TRBV18
CASSPPDTQYF
>TRBJ2-7|TRBV29-1
CSVDVSLEGDEQYF
>TRBJ2-1|TRBV5-1
CASIPSPGSYNEQFF
>TRBJ1-2|TRBV6-5
CASSFQGPYGYTF